This paragraph reports one T cell receptor beta chain. Without the conserved terminal phenylalanine or tryptophan, this CDR3 likely stems from a read error. The tissue used was unsorted bulk material of about 17-33 mg. RNA and DNA were co-extracted from it with the AllPrep DNA/RNA mini kit. Patients underwent resection of primary liver carcinoma. The input was 500 ng total RNA; TCR beta cDNA was made from it with a constant-region primer. Construction of TCR beta libraries relied on three successive nested multiplex PCR rounds employing slightly modified ARM-PCR. The study ran its first two PCR rounds for roughly 10 cycles each, using TRBV1-TRBV30 forward primers and a C-beta reverse primer. Using its own MiXCR run on the multiplex PCR reads, TCRdb lists one record per CDR3 protein. The sample includes 99,000 or so distinct CDR3 sequences, roughly 80% seen only once; the top ten take approximately 20%.

The data derive from a study of tumor-infiltrating lymphocytes in primary liver carcinoma. Overall study context: The patient population consisted of men and women between 30 and 69 years of age.

The CDR3 loop spans 15 amino acids. The germline V gene encodes CDR1 SGHDN and CDR2 FVKESK. The chain joins TRBV14 to TRBJ1-3; no reliable D call. The TCR was taken from a man aged 35 to 55 with primary liver carcinoma and hepatitis B virus infection. Sequencing was performed on liver tumor tissue from sampling region 3. Subset meaning: tumor region T3, left-lateral pole. CDR3 amino acids: CSSSHRGSSGNTIYI. The CDR3 DNA follows: TGTTCCAGCAGCCATCGCGGATCCTCTGGAAACACCATATATATT.